This T cell receptor (beta chain) emerged from a study of blood T cell repertoires in COVID-19. Study as a whole: PBMCs, B-cell-depleted T cells, or T cells provided the cDNA or gDNA that made up the material.

Here immunoSEQ multiplex PCR was the method, and the copy in TCRdb shows in-frame clones only, minus some. The sample contains about 59,000 clones, 80% to 95% of which appear only once. Sequences were obtained from peripheral blood. This TCR came from a man older than 75 with acute or convalescent COVID-19.

CDR3 DNA: TGTGCCAGCAGCTTGGCTCAGGGGGTTTACAATCAGCCCCAGCATTTT. It codes for CASSLAQGVYNQPQHF. The V gene is TRBV5-5, the J gene TRBJ1-5, with 7 bases identical to TRBD1. The V gene end was trimmed by 0 bases and the J gene end by 3 bases; junction bases not matched to a gene: 6. The CDR3 is 16 amino acids. Germline assignment: CDR1 SGHKS and CDR2 YYEKEE (reference sequence).